These T cell receptor beta chains were read from a single sample in a study of T cell responses to AZD1222 COVID-19 vaccine. Assay used: immunoSEQ multiplex PCR; TCRdb lists only in-frame clones, some missing. This table has approximately 44,000 clones, around three quarters appearing once. Sequenced here: peripheral blood, sampled on day 0 of AZD1222 vaccination. Every receptor here comes from an adult in good health. The CDR3 runs from the conserved cysteine through the conserved F or W. A D gene is named only where the DNA matches it firmly. Size tells how often a clone was seen (once, few, many) or the class of an expanded clone, and some rows leave it out.

size: NA; V: TRBV4-3; J: TRBJ2-7; D: NA; CDR3: CASSQAGAYEQYF; DNA: TGCGCCAGCAGCCAAGCGGGAGCCTACGAGCAGTACTTC
size: NA; V: TRBV7-2; J: TRBJ2-2; D: NA; CDR3: CASSLTTKFRGTGELFF; DNA: TGTGCCAGCAGCCTGACCACCAAATTTCGGGGCACCGGGGAGCTGTTTTTT
size: NA; V: TRBV24-1; J: TRBJ1-1; D: NA; CDR3: CATSEAGKNTEAFF; DNA: TGTGCCACCAGTGAAGCGGGTAAGAACACTGAAGCTTTCTTT
size: NA; V: TRBV5-1; J: TRBJ2-7; D: NA; CDR3: CASSLSRLNTTSYEQYF; DNA: TGCGCCAGCAGCTTATCAAGGCTTAACACTACCTCTTACGAGCAGTACTTC
size: once; V: TRBV7-9; J: TRBJ1-1; D: NA; CDR3: CASSSLGGAEAFF; DNA: TGTGCCAGCAGCTCTCTTGGGGGAGCTGAAGCTTTCTTT
size: once; V: TRBV5-4; J: TRBJ2-5; D: TRBD2; CDR3: CASSSGLGPVLRGETQYF; DNA: TGTGCCAGCAGCTCAGGACTAGGCCCCGTTCTGCGGGGAGAGACCCAGTACTTC
size: NA; V: TRBV5-4; J: TRBJ2-5; D: NA; CDR3: CASSDGLRETQYF; DNA: TGTGCCAGCAGCGATGGACTAAGAGAGACCCAGTACTTC
size: few; V: TRBV6-5; J: TRBJ1-2; D: NA; CDR3: CASSYSSGSGREGYTF; DNA: TGTGCCAGCAGTTACTCGAGTGGTTCAGGGAGAGAGGGCTACACCTTC
size: NA; V: TRBV7-6; J: TRBJ2-2; D: NA; CDR3: CASSTGTRNTGELFF; DNA: TGTGCCAGCAGCACTGGGACACGAAACACCGGGGAGCTGTTTTTT
size: NA; V: TRBV4-3; J: TRBJ2-7; D: NA; CDR3: CASSQPDYLRGYSYEQYF; DNA: TGCGCCAGCAGCCAACCCGATTACCTCAGGGGATACTCCTACGAGCAGTACTTC
size: few; V: TRBV7-2; J: TRBJ1-6; D: TRBD1; CDR3: CASSLMTGGNSPLHF; DNA: TGTGCCAGCAGCTTAATGACAGGGGGAAATTCACCCCTCCACTTT
size: NA; V: TRBV7-2; J: TRBJ2-1; D: TRBD1; CDR3: CASSLNRGQGEQFF; DNA: TGTGCCAGCAGCTTGAACAGGGGGCAGGGTGAGCAGTTCTTC
size: once; V: TRBV24-1; J: TRBJ2-1; D: NA; CDR3: CATQRTGGIDEQFF; DNA: TGTGCCACCCAGCGGACGGGGGGCATCGATGAGCAGTTCTTC
size: NA; V: TRBV27; J: TRBJ2-5; D: TRBD2; CDR3: CASSFSGGETQYF; DNA: TGTGCCAGCAGTTTTTCGGGGGGGGAGACCCAGTACTTC
size: NA; V: TRBV4-1; J: TRBJ2-3; D: NA; CDR3: CASSQDLRPTADTQYF; DNA: TGCGCCAGCAGCCAAGATCTAAGGCCCACAGCAGATACGCAGTATTTT
size: NA; V: TRBV2; J: TRBJ1-6; D: TRBD1; CDR3: CAGGTVNSPLHF; DNA: TGTGCCGGAGGGACAGTTAATTCACCCCTCCACTTT
size: NA; V: TRBV6-2/TRBV6-3; J: TRBJ2-3; D: NA; CDR3: CASSYWANTQYF; DNA: TGTGCCAGCAGTTACTGGGCCAATACGCAGTATTTT
size: NA; V: TRBV28; J: TRBJ1-2; D: NA; CDR3: CASSLETGLSGYGYTF; DNA: TGTGCCAGCAGTCTGGAGACGGGACTCAGTGGGTATGGCTACACCTTC
size: NA; V: TRBV19; J: TRBJ1-5; D: TRBD1; CDR3: CASSHRDRGNQPQHF; DNA: TGTGCCAGTAGCCACCGGGACAGGGGCAATCAGCCCCAGCATTTT
size: NA; V: TRBV5-1; J: TRBJ1-6; D: NA; CDR3: CASSFAPNSPLHF; DNA: TGCGCCAGCAGCTTCGCTCCAAATTCACCCCTCCACTTT
size: few; V: TRBV6-2/TRBV6-3; J: TRBJ1-6; D: TRBD1; CDR3: CASSYGTGVSPLHF; DNA: TGTGCCAGCAGTTATGGGACAGGGGTTTCACCCCTCCACTTT
size: once; V: TRBV6-5; J: TRBJ2-2; D: TRBD1; CDR3: CASQTGINTGELFF; DNA: TGTGCCAGCCAGACAGGGATCAACACCGGGGAGCTGTTTTTT
size: NA; V: TRBV20-1; J: TRBJ2-7; D: NA; CDR3: CSRRSMQYF; DNA: TGCAGTCGACGGAGCATGCAGTACTTC
size: NA; V: TRBV28; J: TRBJ2-1; D: NA; CDR3: CASSLKHHEQFF; DNA: TGTGCCAGCAGTCTTAAGCACCATGAGCAGTTCTTC
size: NA; V: TRBV7-6; J: TRBJ2-5; D: TRBD2; CDR3: CASSGKILTSGEETQYF; DNA: TGTGCCAGCAGCGGAAAAATCCTGACTAGCGGGGAAGAGACCCAGTACTTC
size: NA; V: TRBV6-5; J: TRBJ1-1; D: NA; CDR3: CASRLDGNTEAFF; DNA: TGTGCCAGCAGACTTGACGGAAACACTGAAGCTTTCTTT
size: NA; V: TRBV7-8; J: TRBJ2-1; D: TRBD1; CDR3: CASSSGQARQQFF; DNA: TGTGCCAGCAGTTCGGGACAGGCCAGGCAGCAGTTCTTC
size: NA; V: TRBV5-5; J: TRBJ2-3; D: TRBD1; CDR3: CASRLAPQGGADTQYF; DNA: TGTGCCAGCAGACTGGCGCCCCAAGGGGGCGCAGATACGCAGTATTTT
size: NA; V: TRBV23-1; J: TRBJ1-6; D: NA; CDR3: CASSLTGKGNSPLHF; DNA: TGCGCCAGCAGTCTTACAGGGAAGGGTAATTCACCCCTCCACTTT
size: NA; V: TRBV6-5; J: TRBJ1-1; D: NA; CDR3: CASTIAGNTEAFF; DNA: TGTGCCAGCACAATAGCGGGGAACACTGAAGCTTTCTTT
size: NA; V: TRBV19; J: TRBJ1-4; D: NA; CDR3: CASSIYSATNEKLFF; DNA: TGTGCCAGTAGTATATACAGTGCAACTAATGAAAAACTGTTTTTT
size: NA; V: TRBV30; J: TRBJ1-1; D: NA; CDR3: CAWSVRVGTEAFF; DNA: TGTGCCTGGAGTGTACGCGTGGGCACTGAAGCTTTCTTT
size: NA; V: TRBV27; J: TRBJ1-5; D: NA; CDR3: CASSFFGQPQHF; DNA: TGTGCCAGCAGTTTCTTCGGCCAGCCCCAGCATTTT
size: NA; V: TRBV7-9; J: TRBJ2-1; D: NA; CDR3: CASSLAVLNEQFF; DNA: TGTGCCAGCAGCTTAGCTGTCTTGAATGAGCAGTTCTTC
size: NA; V: TRBV19; J: TRBJ2-1; D: TRBD2; CDR3: CASRPSGGDNNEQFF; DNA: TGTGCCAGTAGGCCTAGCGGGGGGGACAACAATGAGCAGTTCTTC
size: NA; V: TRBV18; J: TRBJ2-5; D: NA; CDR3: CASSLRAYQETQYF; DNA: TGTGCCAGCTCACTGAGGGCCTACCAAGAGACCCAGTACTTC
size: NA; V: TRBV19; J: TRBJ1-5; D: TRBD1; CDR3: CASSIQGEVGQPQHF; DNA: TGTGCCAGTAGTATACAGGGGGAAGTAGGTCAGCCCCAGCATTTT
size: NA; V: TRBV27; J: TRBJ1-1; D: NA; CDR3: CASSLRGSLGTEAFF; DNA: TGTGCCAGCAGTTTACGAGGGTCTCTCGGCACTGAAGCTTTCTTT
size: NA; V: TRBV6-6; J: TRBJ1-1; D: NA; CDR3: CASSQVEAFF; DNA: TGTGCCAGCAGCCAGGTTGAAGCTTTCTTT
size: NA; V: TRBV5-6; J: TRBJ2-3; D: NA; CDR3: CASSLEGGRTDTQYF; DNA: TGTGCCAGCAGCTTGGAGGGGGGACGCACAGATACGCAGTATTTT
size: once; V: TRBV27; J: TRBJ1-2; D: NA; CDR3: CASSFGRAGYGYTF; DNA: TGTGCCAGCAGTTTCGGAAGGGCGGGCTATGGCTACACCTTC
size: once; V: TRBV10-3; J: TRBJ1-2; D: NA; CDR3: CATLGQSPSGYTF; DNA: TGTGCCACCCTGGGGCAGTCCCCCTCCGGCTACACCTTC
size: NA; V: TRBV25-1; J: TRBJ2-2; D: NA; CDR3: CASSESDWGELFF; DNA: TGTGCCAGCAGTGAATCGGATTGGGGGGAGCTGTTTTTT
size: NA; V: TRBV30; J: TRBJ2-2; D: TRBD1; CDR3: CAWSVLGTVNTGELFF; DNA: TGTGCCTGGAGTGTACTAGGGACAGTGAACACCGGGGAGCTGTTTTTT
size: NA; V: TRBV5-4; J: TRBJ2-7; D: TRBD2; CDR3: CASSLDWTSSSEQYF; DNA: TGTGCCAGCAGCTTGGACTGGACTAGCTCTAGTGAGCAGTACTTC
size: few; V: TRBV3-1/TRBV3-2; J: TRBJ1-4; D: NA; CDR3: CASSQDSVANEKLFF; DNA: TGTGCCAGCAGCCAAGATAGCGTCGCTAATGAAAAACTGTTTTTT
size: NA; V: TRBV11-3; J: TRBJ1-1; D: NA; CDR3: CASSLATENTEAFF; DNA: TGTGCCAGCAGCTTAGCAACAGAGAACACTGAAGCTTTCTTT
size: NA; V: TRBV11-3; J: TRBJ2-7; D: TRBD1; CDR3: CASSSEGGLQSSSYEQYF; DNA: TGTGCCAGCAGCTCCGAAGGGGGCCTCCAATCGAGCTCCTACGAGCAGTACTTC
size: NA; V: TRBV6-5; J: TRBJ2-1; D: TRBD2; CDR3: CASSSGGAVNEQFF; DNA: TGTGCCAGCAGCAGCGGGGGGGCCGTAAATGAGCAGTTCTTC
size: NA; V: TRBV5-6; J: TRBJ2-2; D: NA; CDR3: CASLGQNTGELFF; DNA: TGTGCCAGCCTTGGCCAGAACACCGGGGAGCTGTTTTTT
size: NA; V: TRBV11-1; J: TRBJ2-5; D: TRBD2; CDR3: CASSPGLVRETQYF; DNA: TGTGCCAGCAGCCCGGGACTAGTCAGGGAGACCCAGTACTTC
size: NA; V: TRBV11-3; J: TRBJ1-2; D: NA; CDR3: CASSSRENTLLGYTF; DNA: TGTGCCAGCAGCAGTCGGGAGAATACCCTGTTGGGCTACACCTTC
size: once; V: TRBV9; J: TRBJ2-3; D: TRBD2; CDR3: CASSVAPQRGTDTQYF; DNA: TGTGCCAGCAGCGTAGCCCCCCAGCGGGGAACAGATACGCAGTATTTT
size: NA; V: TRBV5-5; J: TRBJ2-5; D: TRBD2; CDR3: CASSFGLGGQETQYF; DNA: TGTGCCAGCAGCTTTGGGCTCGGGGGGCAAGAGACCCAGTACTTC
size: few; V: TRBV4-3; J: TRBJ2-5; D: TRBD2; CDR3: CASSPGLAGLQETQYF; DNA: TGCGCCAGCAGCCCAGGACTAGCGGGACTACAAGAGACCCAGTACTTC
size: NA; V: TRBV6-5; J: TRBJ1-1; D: TRBD1; CDR3: CASSPWTGGFTEAFF; DNA: TGTGCCAGCAGTCCATGGACAGGGGGATTCACTGAAGCTTTCTTT
size: few; V: TRBV7-9; J: TRBJ2-1; D: TRBD2; CDR3: CASSTGTSGYNEQFF; DNA: TGTGCCAGCAGCACCGGGACTAGCGGGTACAATGAGCAGTTCTTC
size: once; V: TRBV19; J: TRBJ1-2; D: TRBD1; CDR3: CASTPPLTGGGLYGYTF; DNA: TGTGCCAGTACCCCCCCCCTGACAGGGGGCGGACTCTATGGCTACACCTTC
size: NA; V: TRBV12-3/TRBV12-4; J: TRBJ2-2; D: NA; CDR3: CASSPRGELFF; DNA: TGTGCCAGCAGTCCCCGCGGGGAGCTGTTTTTT
size: NA; V: TRBV4-2; J: TRBJ1-2; D: TRBD1; CDR3: CASNRRGETGGYTF; DNA: TGTGCCAGCAACCGCCGGGGGGAGACAGGGGGCTACACCTTC